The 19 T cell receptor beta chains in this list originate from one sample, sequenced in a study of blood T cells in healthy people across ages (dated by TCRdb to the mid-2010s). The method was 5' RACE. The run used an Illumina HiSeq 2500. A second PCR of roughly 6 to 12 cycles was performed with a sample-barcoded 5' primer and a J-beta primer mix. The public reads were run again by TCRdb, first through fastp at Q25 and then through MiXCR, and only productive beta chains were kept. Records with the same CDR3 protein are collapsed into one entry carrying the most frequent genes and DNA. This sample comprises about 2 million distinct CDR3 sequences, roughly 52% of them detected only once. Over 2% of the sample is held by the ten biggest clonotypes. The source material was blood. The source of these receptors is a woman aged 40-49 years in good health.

CDR3 amino acids: CSATGTGVDYGYTF. The DNA of the CDR3 is TGCAGTGCTACCGGGACAGGCGTCGACTATGGCTACACCTTC. The rearrangement uses TRBV20-1 and TRBJ1-2; 8 nucleotides align to TRBD1. Germline loops: CDR1 DFQATT, CDR2 SNEGSKA (reference sequence). V was pared by 4 bases and J by 3 bases, with 7 bases of the junction left unmatched. This CDR3 spans 14 amino acids.

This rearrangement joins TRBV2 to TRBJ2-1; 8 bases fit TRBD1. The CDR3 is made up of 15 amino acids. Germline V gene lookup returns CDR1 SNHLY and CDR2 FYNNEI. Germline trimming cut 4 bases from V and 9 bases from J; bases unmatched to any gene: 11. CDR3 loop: CASSGRTGPRSEQFF. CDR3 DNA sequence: TGTGCCAGCAGTGGCCGGACAGGGCCGAGGAGTGAGCAGTTCTTC.

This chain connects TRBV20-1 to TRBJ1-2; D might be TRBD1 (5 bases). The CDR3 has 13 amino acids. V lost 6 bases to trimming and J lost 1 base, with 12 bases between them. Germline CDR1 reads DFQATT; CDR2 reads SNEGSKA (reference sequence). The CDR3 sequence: CSAPGADNYGYTF. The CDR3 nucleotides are TGCAGTGCCCCCGGGGCGGATAACTATGGCTACACCTTC.

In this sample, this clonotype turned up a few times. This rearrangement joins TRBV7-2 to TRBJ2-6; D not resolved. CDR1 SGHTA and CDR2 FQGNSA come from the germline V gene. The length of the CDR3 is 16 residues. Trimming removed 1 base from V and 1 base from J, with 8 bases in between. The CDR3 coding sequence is TGTGCCAGCAGCTTAGTCCCCCTATCTGGGGCCAACGTCCTGACTTTC. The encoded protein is CASSLVPLSGANVLTF.

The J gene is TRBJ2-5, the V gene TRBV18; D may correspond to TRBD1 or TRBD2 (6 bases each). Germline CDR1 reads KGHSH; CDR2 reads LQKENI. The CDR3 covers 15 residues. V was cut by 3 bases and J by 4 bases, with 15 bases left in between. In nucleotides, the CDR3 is TGTGCCAGCTCACCGTCAAACGGGGGCTTAGAGACCCAGTACTTC. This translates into CASSPSNGGLETQYF.

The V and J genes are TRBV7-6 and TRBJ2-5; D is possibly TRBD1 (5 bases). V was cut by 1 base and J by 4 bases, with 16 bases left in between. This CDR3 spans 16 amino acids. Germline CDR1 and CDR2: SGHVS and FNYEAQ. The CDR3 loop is CASSLGTRALGETQYF. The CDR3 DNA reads TGTGCCAGCAGCTTAGGAACCAGGGCATTAGGAGAGACCCAGTACTTC.

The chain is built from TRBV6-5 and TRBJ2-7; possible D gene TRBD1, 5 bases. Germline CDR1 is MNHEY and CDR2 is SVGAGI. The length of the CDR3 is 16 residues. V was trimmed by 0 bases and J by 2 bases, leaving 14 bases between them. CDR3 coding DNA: TGTGCCAGCAGTTACTCCGCAGGACACCAGACCTACGAGCAGTACTTC. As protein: CASSYSAGHQTYEQYF.

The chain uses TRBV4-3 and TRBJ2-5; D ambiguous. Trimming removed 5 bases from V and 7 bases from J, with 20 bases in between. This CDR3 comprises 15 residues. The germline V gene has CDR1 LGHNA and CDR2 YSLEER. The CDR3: CASSYLGTESGTQYF. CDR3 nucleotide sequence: TGCGCCAGCAGCTATCTAGGAACGGAGTCGGGGACCCAGTACTTC.

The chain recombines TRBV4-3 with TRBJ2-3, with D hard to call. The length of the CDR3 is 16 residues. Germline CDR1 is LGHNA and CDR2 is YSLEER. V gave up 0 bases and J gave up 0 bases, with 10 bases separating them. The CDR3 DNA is TGCGCCAGCAGCCAAGATTTCTCCCCTAGCACAGATACGCAGTATTTT. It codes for CASSQDFSPSTDTQYF.

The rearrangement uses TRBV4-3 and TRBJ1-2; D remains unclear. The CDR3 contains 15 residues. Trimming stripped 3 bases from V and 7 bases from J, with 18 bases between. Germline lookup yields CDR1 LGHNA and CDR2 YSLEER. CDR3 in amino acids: CASSHANRVEIGYTF. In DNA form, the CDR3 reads TGCGCCAGCAGCCACGCCAACAGAGTCGAAATTGGCTACACCTTC.

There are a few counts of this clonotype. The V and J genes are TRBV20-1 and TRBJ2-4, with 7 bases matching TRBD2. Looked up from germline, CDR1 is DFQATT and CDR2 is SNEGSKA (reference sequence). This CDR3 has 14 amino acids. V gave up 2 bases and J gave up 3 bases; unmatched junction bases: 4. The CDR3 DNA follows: TGCAGTGCTAGAATAAGCGGGGTCAAAAACATTCAGTACTTC. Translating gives CSARISGVKNIQYF.

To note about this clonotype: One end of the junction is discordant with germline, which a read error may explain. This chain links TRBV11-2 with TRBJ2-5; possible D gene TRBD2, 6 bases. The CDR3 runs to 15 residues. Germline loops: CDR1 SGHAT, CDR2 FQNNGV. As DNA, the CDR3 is TGTGCCAGCAGCTTTTCGGCGGGGAGACAAGAGACCCGGTACTTC. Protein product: CASSFSAGRQETRYF. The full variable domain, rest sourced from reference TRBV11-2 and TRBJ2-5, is EAGVAQSPRYKIIEKRQSVAFWCNPISGHATLYWYQQILGQGPKLLIQFQNNGVVDDSQLPKDRFSAERLKGVDSTLKIQPAKLEDSAVYLCASSFSAGRQETRYFGPGTRLLVL.

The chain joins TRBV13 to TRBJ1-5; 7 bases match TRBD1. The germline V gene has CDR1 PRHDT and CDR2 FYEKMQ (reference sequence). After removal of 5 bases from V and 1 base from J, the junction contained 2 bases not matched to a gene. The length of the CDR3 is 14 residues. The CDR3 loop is CASSKTGSNQPQHF. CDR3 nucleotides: TGTGCCAGCAGCAAGACAGGGAGCAATCAGCCCCAGCATTTT.

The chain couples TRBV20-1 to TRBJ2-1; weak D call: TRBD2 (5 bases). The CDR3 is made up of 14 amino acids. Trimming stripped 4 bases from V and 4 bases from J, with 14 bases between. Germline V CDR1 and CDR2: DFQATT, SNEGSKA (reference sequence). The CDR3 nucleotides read TGCAGTGCTAACGGACTGGCGGATTACAATGAGCAGTTCTTC. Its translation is CSANGLADYNEQFF.

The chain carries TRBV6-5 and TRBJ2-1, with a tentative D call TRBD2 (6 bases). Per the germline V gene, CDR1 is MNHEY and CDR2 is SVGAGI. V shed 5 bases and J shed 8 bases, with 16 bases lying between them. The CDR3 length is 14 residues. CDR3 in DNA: TGTGCCAGCAGTCCAACTTGGGGAGGCGATGAGCAGTTCTTC. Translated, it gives CASSPTWGGDEQFF.

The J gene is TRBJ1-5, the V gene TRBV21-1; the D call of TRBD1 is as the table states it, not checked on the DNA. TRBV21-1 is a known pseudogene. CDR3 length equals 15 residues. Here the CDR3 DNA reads TGTGCCAGCAGCACGACCCTGGAGGGCAATCAGCCCCAGCATTTT. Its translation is CASSTTLEGNQPQHF.

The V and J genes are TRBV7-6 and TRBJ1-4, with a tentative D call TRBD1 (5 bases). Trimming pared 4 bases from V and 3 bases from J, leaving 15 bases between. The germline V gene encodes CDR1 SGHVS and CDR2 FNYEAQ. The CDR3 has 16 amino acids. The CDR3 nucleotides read TGTGCCAGCAGCTCGCCTTCCGACAGTGCTAATGAAAAACTGTTTTTT. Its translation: CASSSPSDSANEKLFF. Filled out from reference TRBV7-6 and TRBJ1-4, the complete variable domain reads GAGVSQSPRYKVTKRGQDVALRCDPISGHVSLYWYRQALGQGPEFLTYFNYEAQQDKSGLPNDRFSAERPEGSISTLTIQRTEQRDSAMYRCASSSPSDSANEKLFFGSGTQLSVL.

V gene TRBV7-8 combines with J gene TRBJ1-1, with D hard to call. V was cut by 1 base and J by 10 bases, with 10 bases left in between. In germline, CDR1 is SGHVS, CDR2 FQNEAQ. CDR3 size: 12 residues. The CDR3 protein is CASSLEGGGAFF. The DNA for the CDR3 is TGTGCCAGCAGCTTAGAGGGAGGTGGAGCTTTCTTT.

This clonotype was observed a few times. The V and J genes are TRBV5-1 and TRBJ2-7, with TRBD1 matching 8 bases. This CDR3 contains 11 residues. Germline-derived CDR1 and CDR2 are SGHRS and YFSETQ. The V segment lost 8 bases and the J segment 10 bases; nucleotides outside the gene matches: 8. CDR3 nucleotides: TGCGCCAGTCAGGGGGCGGTTGACCAGTACTTC. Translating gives CASQGAVDQYF.